This record covers a single T cell receptor (beta chain). This sample was taken from a study of CD8+ T cells in alopecia areata. Overall study context: Treated individuals took tofacitinib by mouth, 5 to 10 mg twice daily.

Sequencing used cDNA as its template, made by extracting RNA and reverse transcribing it. Profiled with immunoSEQ multiplex PCR; TCRdb holds only in-frame clones, not every one. The data hold approximately 210,000 clones, with around three fifths observed a single time. CDR3 size: 18 residues. Germline V gene data show CDR1 as LGHNA and CDR2 as YSLEER. The V segment lost 6 bases and the J segment 2 bases; nucleotides outside the gene matches: 17. Treatment noted: oral pan-JAK inhibitor, 5-10 mg twice daily. Samples from alopecia areata patients were lesional scalp punch biopsies and peripheral blood. The TCR originated in a human donor with alopecia areata. The rearrangement joins TRBV4-3 to TRBJ2-3, with 7 bases matching TRBD2. The material was CD4+ T cells sorted from blood, obtained at week 24, from a patient treated with tofacitinib. The CDR3, as DNA: TGCGCCAGCAGTCCTTCTCCCCTTAGAGCGGGGCTCACAGATACGCAGTATTTT. This sequence encodes CASSPSPLRAGLTDTQYF.